This passage covers 18 T cell receptor beta chains from one sample sequenced in a study of OX40 agonist ivuxolimab in advanced cancers. Sequencing used immunoSEQ multiplex PCR; TCRdb keeps in-frame clones, though not all of them. The data contain fewer than 100,000 clones, roughly 86% of them singletons. The specimen was CD4+ or CD8+ T cells sorted from blood, collected in a trial of the OX40 agonist ivuxolimab. The receptors stem from an adult with an advanced solid tumor such as melanoma, head and neck, liver or kidney cancer.

The chain's CDR3 is CASRGNTGELFF. Here the CDR3 DNA reads TGTGCCAGCAGGGGAAACACCGGGGAGCTGTTTTTT. The chain recombines TRBV6-5 with TRBJ2-2; D gene uncertain. CDR3 length equals 12 residues. Per germline, CDR1 MNHEY and CDR2 SVGAGI. Trimming stripped 6 bases from V and 2 bases from J, with 4 bases between.

CDR3 protein: CASRIQGPGTEAFF. The DNA for the CDR3 is TGCGCCAGCAGGATACAGGGTCCTGGGACTGAAGCTTTCTTT. V and J are TRBV4-1 and TRBJ1-1, with a possible D match to TRBD1 (6 bases). The CDR3 is 14 residues long. V lost 6 bases, J lost 5 bases, and 16 bases lay in between. In germline, CDR1 is MGHRA, CDR2 YSYEKL.

The CDR3 coding sequence is TGTGCCAGCAGTTTAACAGGGGCAAACTATGGCTACACCTTC. This translates into CASSLTGANYGYTF. V gene TRBV27 combines with J gene TRBJ1-2; 7 positions agree with TRBD1. Germline CDR1 reads MNHEY; CDR2 reads SMNVEV (reference sequence). The CDR3 loop spans 14 amino acids. V dropped 2 bases and J dropped 2; count of bases not matched to a gene: 2.

This rearrangement joins TRBV5-1 to TRBJ1-5; 8 nucleotides line up with TRBD1. The CDR3 totals 16 residues. The germline CDR1 and CDR2 sequences are SGHRS and YFSETQ. V dropped 0 bases and J dropped 6; count of bases not matched to a gene: 8. The CDR3 DNA follows: TGCGCCAGCAGCTTGGGGAACGTACAGGGGGGTCAGCCCCAGCATTTT. This translates into CASSLGNVQGGQPQHF.

This chain links TRBV6-1 with TRBJ2-1, with D possibly being TRBD1 or TRBD2 (5 bases each). The V gene lost 4 bases and the J gene lost 5 bases, with 18 bases spanning the gap. CDR3 length equals 16 residues. CDR1 and CDR2 from the germline V gene are MNHNS and SASEGT. The CDR3 loop is CASSAVGVFSHNEQFF. As DNA, the CDR3 is TGTGCCAGCAGTGCTGTGGGGGTCTTTTCCCACAATGAGCAGTTCTTC.

J is TRBJ1-4 and V is TRBV28; D is perhaps TRBD1 (5 bases). V dropped 7 bases and J dropped 6 bases, with 12 bases sitting between them. CDR1 and CDR2 (germline): MDHEN, SYDVKM. The CDR3 extends over 13 amino acids. CDR3 amino acids: CASNQGNYEKLFF. In DNA form, the CDR3 reads TGTGCCAGCAATCAGGGTAACTATGAAAAACTGTTTTTT.

The table lists this clone with a count of one. The rearrangement links TRBV2 to TRBJ2-2; unclear D gene. CDR3 length equals 13 residues. The germline V and J ends were trimmed by 6 bases and 1 base, with 6 bases remaining between them. The germline gives CDR1 SNHLY, CDR2 FYNNEI. For the CDR3, the DNA is TGTGCCAGCAGGACGTTGAACACCGGGGAGCTGTTTTTT. Translated: CASRTLNTGELFF.

V usage is TRBV11-2 and J usage is TRBJ1-2; no firm D call. Germline lookup yields CDR1 SGHAT and CDR2 FQNNGV. With 0 bases removed from V and 4 bases from J, the gap between germline ends came to 6 bases. This CDR3 contains 13 residues. As DNA, the CDR3 is TGTGCCAGCAGCTTAGAACCGATCTATGGCTACACCTTC. Translating it yields CASSLEPIYGYTF.

Points on this clone: One end of the junction varies from germline; a read error may be responsible. This chain uses TRBV2 with TRBJ2-7; 7 nucleotides align to TRBD1. CDR3 length: 12 residues. Germline-derived CDR1 and CDR2 are SNHLY and FYNNEI. CDR3 sequence (DNA): TGTGCCAGCGCTGACAGGGTGCAAATTAAGAGCTTC. This codes for CASADRVQIKSF.

The CDR3 sequence is CASSLEGLAVQETQYF. For the CDR3, the DNA is TGTGCCAGCAGCTTGGAGGGACTAGCGGTTCAAGAGACCCAGTACTTC. The chain carries TRBV5-4 and TRBJ2-5, with 11 bases identical to TRBD2. The CDR3 has 16 amino acids. The J segment lost 2 bases and the V segment lost 0 bases, leaving 3 bases of the junction unmatched. Looked up from germline, CDR1 is SGHNT and CDR2 is YYREEE (reference sequence).

This chain joins TRBV29-1 and TRBJ1-2, with unresolved D. This CDR3 spans 12 amino acids. Deletions cut 4 bases from V and 4 bases from J, with 10 bases between. CDR1 and CDR2 (germline): SQVTM, ANQGSEA. The CDR3 DNA reads as TGCAGCGTTGTTGTCCCTTCCTATGGCTACACCTTC. This sequence encodes CSVVVPSYGYTF.

This chain links TRBV19 with TRBJ2-7; maybe TRBD2 (5 bases). Trimming left V 3 bases short and J 5 bases short, with 17 bases between. The CDR3 totals 15 residues. Germline V CDR1 and CDR2: LNHDA, SQIVND (reference sequence). The CDR3 loop reads CASSIQLGSVDEQYF. The DNA of the CDR3 is TGTGCCAGTAGTATCCAGTTGGGGAGCGTCGACGAGCAGTACTTC.

The chain combines TRBV10-3 with TRBJ1-5, with D perhaps matching TRBD1 (5 bases). The CDR3 runs to 16 residues. CDR1 is ENHRY and CDR2 is SYGVKD in the germline V gene. Trimming removed 2 bases from V and 1 base from J, with 12 bases in between. The CDR3 spells CAISEGRGGSNQPQHF. CDR3 nucleotides: TGTGCCATCAGTGAGGGTAGGGGAGGAAGCAATCAGCCCCAGCATTTT.

The CDR3 region has the DNA TGTGCCAGCAGTTTTGGGCGCGGGGACTATGGCTACACCTTC. Amino acids: CASSFGRGDYGYTF. The V gene is TRBV27, the J gene TRBJ1-2, with unresolved D. This CDR3 contains 14 residues. V gave up 3 bases and J gave up 3 bases, with 11 bases separating them. The germline gives CDR1 MNHEY, CDR2 SMNVEV (reference sequence).

The genes are TRBV25-1 and TRBJ1-1, with 7 bases that match TRBD1. The CDR3 has 14 residues. Germline V gives CDR1 MGHDK, CDR2 SYGVNS. V was clipped by 4 bases and J by 5 bases; unmatched bases: 7. The CDR3 sequence: CASSAHRGGTEAFF. CDR3 coding DNA: TGTGCCAGCAGTGCCCACAGGGGAGGTACTGAAGCTTTCTTT.

This clone was seen a few times. V usage is TRBV6-1 and J usage is TRBJ1-5; D not certain. The CDR3 extends over 11 amino acids. Trimming removed 4 bases at V and 5 bases at J, with 3 bases between. Looked up from germline, CDR1 is MNHNS and CDR2 is SASEGT. As DNA, the CDR3 is TGTGCCAGCAGTGCCTATCAGCCCCAGCATTTT. Translated, it gives CASSAYQPQHF.

This chain links TRBV27 with TRBJ1-3; D gene unclear. The CDR3 runs 15 residues. The V gene's germline CDR1 is MNHEY and CDR2 SMNVEV (reference sequence). Trimming left V 3 bases short and J 1 base short, with 10 bases between. CDR3 nucleotides: TGTGCCAGCAGTTTGCGGGGATTATCTGGAAACACCATATATTTT. Residues: CASSLRGLSGNTIYF.

V is TRBV4-1 and J is TRBJ1-4; D gene uncertain. Trimming pared 1 base from V and 8 bases from J, leaving 20 bases between. Looked up from germline, CDR1 is MGHRA and CDR2 is YSYEKL. The length of the CDR3 is 17 residues. CDR3 sequence: CASSQGEGFWEGEKLFF. CDR3 DNA: TGCGCCAGCAGCCAAGGAGAGGGCTTCTGGGAGGGAGAAAAACTGTTTTTT.